Shown below are 8 T cell receptor beta chains from a single sample sequenced in a study of regulatory T cells in long-lasting Graves disease. HTBI primers from iRepertoire and Arm-PCR of CDR3 regions yielded the TCR beta libraries. Via MiXCR, TCRdb re-called the multiplex PCR reads, giving one row per CDR3 protein. The data contain about 470,000 distinct CDR3 sequences, around 20% of them seen just once; the ten biggest clones take up 7.8%. Documented time point: persistent/refractory GD, antithyroid drugs over 5 years with positive TRAb. Researchers made the TCR library from RNA that was extracted from PBMCs. Material: peripheral blood mononuclear cells (PBMCs), obtained when the disease was refractory, from a patient treated with antithyroid drugs. All receptors derive from a female donor with Graves disease.

J is TRBJ1-5 and V is TRBV7-9; a possible D gene is TRBD1 (6 bases). Looked up from germline, CDR1 is SEHNR and CDR2 is FQNEAQ (reference sequence). The V end lost 2 bases, the J end lost 7 bases, and 12 bases lay between the germline ends. The CDR3 is made up of 14 amino acids. The CDR3 loop reads CASSLPGHSQPQHF. CDR3 DNA sequence: TGTGCCAGCAGCTTACCGGGACATTCCCAGCCCCAGCATTTT. Full variable domain (missing parts from reference TRBV7-9 and TRBJ1-5): DTGVSQNPRHKITKRGQNVTFRCDPISEHNRLYWYRQTLGQGPEFLTYFQNEAQLEKSRLLSDRFSAERPKGSFSTLEIQRTEQGDSAMYLCASSLPGHSQPQHFGDGTRLSIL.

The chain has TRBV19 and TRBJ1-2; D unresolved. The CDR3 is 15 residues long. Germline CDR1 is LNHDA and CDR2 is SQIVND (reference sequence). V lost 6 bases, J lost 2 bases, and 16 bases lay in between. The CDR3 region is CASSHGPARNYGYTF. CDR3 DNA sequence: TGTGCCAGTAGCCACGGGCCCGCCCGAAACTATGGCTACACCTTC.

On this clonotype: A much larger clone differs by one base, so this may be a read error. This chain links TRBV28 with TRBJ1-2; D gene uncertain. The germline gives CDR1 MDHEN, CDR2 SYDVKM. The CDR3 is 10 residues long. Trimming removed 10 bases at V and 3 bases at J, with 6 bases between. The CDR3 coding sequence is TGTGCCATCCGGGACTATGGCTACACCTTC. Translated, it gives CAIRDYGYTF.

This clonotype was recorded at least ten times. The chain is built from TRBV15 and TRBJ2-5; TRBD2 matches at 9 bases. V lost 0 bases to trimming and J lost 4 bases; unmatched junction nucleotides: 3. Germline-derived CDR1 and CDR2 are LNHNV and YYDKDF (reference sequence). The CDR3 length is 15 residues. The CDR3 bases are TGTGCCACCAGCAGAGATGTACTAGCGGGAGAGACCCAGTACTTC. Amino acid sequence: CATSRDVLAGETQYF.

In this sample, this clonotype turned up many times. The chain carries TRBV2 and TRBJ1-2; D is perhaps TRBD1 (6 bases). V was pared by 5 bases and J by 2 bases, with 12 bases between. The CDR3 totals 14 residues. Germline V CDR1 and CDR2: SNHLY, FYNNEI. In nucleotides, the CDR3 is TGTGCCAGCAGTAGGGGGGTGAAGAACTATGGCTACACCTTC. It is translated as CASSRGVKNYGYTF. The full variable domain, with the rest looked up from reference TRBV2 and TRBJ1-2, is EPEVTQTPSHQVTQMGQEVILRCVPISNHLYFYWYRQILGQKVEFLVSFYNNEISEKSEIFDDQFSVERPDGSNFTLKIRSTKLEDSAMYFCASSRGVKNYGYTFGSGTRLTVV.

The chain employs TRBV11-2 and TRBJ1-2; D possibly corresponds to TRBD1 (6 bases). Germline assignment: CDR1 SGHAT and CDR2 FQNNGV. V was shortened by 3 bases and J by 5 bases, with 13 bases between the two germline ends. The CDR3 has 14 residues. The CDR3 DNA sequence: TGTGCCAGCAGCTTGAACAGGGTCATTTATGGCTACACCTTC. This translates into CASSLNRVIYGYTF.

The table lists this clonotype with many counts. The chain has TRBV28 and TRBJ1-2, with D perhaps TRBD1 (6 bases). Germline lookup yields CDR1 MDHEN and CDR2 SYDVKM. There are 16 residues in the CDR3. V lost 5 bases, J lost 5 bases, and 21 bases lay in between. CDR3 sequence reads: CASSLEGVLGEYGYTF. The CDR3, as DNA: TGTGCCAGCAGTCTCGAGGGGGTGCTAGGGGAATATGGCTACACCTTC.

The rearrangement links TRBV7-6 to TRBJ2-5; D may be TRBD1 or TRBD2 (5 bases each). Germline V gene sequence: CDR1 SGHVS, CDR2 FNYEAQ. The CDR3 length is 14 residues. Deletions cut 5 bases from V and 4 bases from J, with 14 bases between. The CDR3 DNA reads TGTGCCAGCAGCCCAGGTTTGAGGGGAGAGACCCAGTACTTC. Translation gives CASSPGLRGETQYF.